The entry that follows covers one T cell receptor beta chain sequence. Its antigen is unknown. The entry originates in a study of cytotoxic CD8 clonotypes in ibrutinib-treated CLL. Cryopreserved PBMCs were the source of around 2 micrograms of genomic DNA, which went to TCR beta libraries. Trimming at V came to 4 bases and at J to 4 bases, leaving 9 bases not matched to a gene. This CDR3 is 15 amino acids long. Per germline, CDR1 MGHRA and CDR2 YSYEKL. Assay used: immunoSEQ multiplex PCR; TCRdb lists only in-frame clones, some missing. The sample contains approximately 70,000 clones, 80% of which appear only once. Study results and limitations: Treatment left the uncommon public clonotypes either contracted or stable in frequency.

This chain joins TRBV4-1 and TRBJ1-2, with TRBD1 matching 7 bases. The source was PBMCs, collected at disease progression, from a patient treated with ibrutinib. This sequence originates from a human donor with chronic lymphocytic leukemia. The CDR3 protein is CASSRQRGDSYGYTF. The CDR3 coding sequence is TGCGCCAGCAGCCGCCAGAGGGGGGACAGCTATGGCTACACCTTC.